This T cell receptor (beta chain) emerged from a study of radiation and T cells in renal cell carcinoma. Regarding the study as a whole: No pretreatment tumor biopsies were available for baseline clonotypes. In blood, top tumor clones expanded by 2 weeks, shrinking by 4.

Documented time point: blood 4 weeks post-SBRT, at nephrectomy. Treatment described: 15 Gy SBRT to primary tumor, nephrectomy 4 weeks later. Nephrectomy followed 15 Gy stereotactic body radiation by 4 weeks. Radiation-treated patients gave blood at baseline, week 2 and week 4. Assay used: immunoSEQ multiplex PCR; TCRdb lists only in-frame clones, some missing. This sample yields about 170,000 clones, of which roughly nine tenths are seen a single time; about 11% belongs to the top ten. A note on this clone: Its cognate antigen is unknown.

Germline CDR1 SGHVS, CDR2 FQNEAQ. The CDR3 loop spans 17 amino acids. The ends lost 4 bases at V and 6 bases at J; junction bases unmatched: 10. The source is a woman aged 45-59 years with renal cell carcinoma. Specimen: blood, collected from a patient whose treatment included radiotherapy and nephrectomy. V gene TRBV7-8 combines with J gene TRBJ1-6; 9 bases line up with TRBD1. This chain's CDR3 is CASSSPTGTGSNSPLHF. The CDR3 nucleotides are TGTGCCAGCAGCTCACCAACCGGGACAGGGTCTAATTCACCCCTCCACTTT.